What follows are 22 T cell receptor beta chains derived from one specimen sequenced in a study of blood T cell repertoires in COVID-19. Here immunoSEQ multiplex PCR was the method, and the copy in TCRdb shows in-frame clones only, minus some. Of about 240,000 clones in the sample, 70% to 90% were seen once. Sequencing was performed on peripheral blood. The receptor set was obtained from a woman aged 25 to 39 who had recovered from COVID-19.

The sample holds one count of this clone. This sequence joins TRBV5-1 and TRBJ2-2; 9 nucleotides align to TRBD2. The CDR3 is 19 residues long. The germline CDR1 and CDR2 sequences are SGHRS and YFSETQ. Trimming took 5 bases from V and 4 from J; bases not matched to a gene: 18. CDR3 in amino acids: CASRGEAGGLSSFTGELFF. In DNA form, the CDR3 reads TGCGCCAGCAGGGGCGAGGCGGGGGGGCTCTCTTCTTTCACCGGGGAGCTGTTTTTT.

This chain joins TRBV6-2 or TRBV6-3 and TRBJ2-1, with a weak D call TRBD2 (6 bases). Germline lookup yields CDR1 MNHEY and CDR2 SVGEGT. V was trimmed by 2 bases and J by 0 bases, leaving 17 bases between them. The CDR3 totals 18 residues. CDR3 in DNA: TGTGCCAGCAGTTACCGCCCCTATGGAGGGAGCTCCTACAATGAGCAGTTCTTC. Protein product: CASSYRPYGGSSYNEQFF.

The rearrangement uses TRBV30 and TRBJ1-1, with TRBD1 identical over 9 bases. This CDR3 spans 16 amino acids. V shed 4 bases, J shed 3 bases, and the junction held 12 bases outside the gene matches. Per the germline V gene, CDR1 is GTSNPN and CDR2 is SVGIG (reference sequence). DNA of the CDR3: TGTGCCTGGAAAATTTCAGGGACAGGGTCGTACACTGAAGCTTTCTTT. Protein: CAWKISGTGSYTEAFF.

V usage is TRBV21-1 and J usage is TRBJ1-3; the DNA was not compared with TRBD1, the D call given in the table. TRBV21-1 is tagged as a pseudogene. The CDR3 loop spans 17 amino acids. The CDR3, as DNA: TGTGCCAGCAGCAAAATCAGGGTAAGCTTCTCTGGAAACACCATATATTTT. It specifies CASSKIRVSFSGNTIYF.

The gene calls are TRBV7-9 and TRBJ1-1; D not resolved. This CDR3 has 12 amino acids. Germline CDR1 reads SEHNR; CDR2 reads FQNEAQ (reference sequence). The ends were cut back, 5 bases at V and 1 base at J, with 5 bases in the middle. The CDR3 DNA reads TGTGCCAGCAGCATACAGAACACTGAAGCTTTCTTT. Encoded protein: CASSIQNTEAFF.

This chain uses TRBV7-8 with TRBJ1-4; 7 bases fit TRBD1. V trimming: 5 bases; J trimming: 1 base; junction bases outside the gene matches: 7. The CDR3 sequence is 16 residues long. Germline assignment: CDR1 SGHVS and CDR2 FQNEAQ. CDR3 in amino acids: CASSRRDRQTNEKLFF. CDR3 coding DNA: TGTGCCAGCAGCAGAAGGGACAGACAAACTAATGAAAAACTGTTTTTT.

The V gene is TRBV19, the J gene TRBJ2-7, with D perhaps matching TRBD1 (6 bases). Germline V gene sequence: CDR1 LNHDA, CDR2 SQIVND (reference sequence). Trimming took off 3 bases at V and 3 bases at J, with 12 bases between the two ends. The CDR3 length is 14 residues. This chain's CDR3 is CASSISQGFYEQYF. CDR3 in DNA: TGTGCCAGTAGTATTTCACAGGGTTTCTACGAGCAGTACTTC. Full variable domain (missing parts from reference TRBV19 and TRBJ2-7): DGGITQSPKYLFRKEGQNVTLSCEQNLNHDAMYWYRQDPGQGLRLIYYSQIVNDFQKGDIAEGYSVSREKKESFPLTVTSAQKNPTAFYLCASSISQGFYEQYFGPGTRLTVT.

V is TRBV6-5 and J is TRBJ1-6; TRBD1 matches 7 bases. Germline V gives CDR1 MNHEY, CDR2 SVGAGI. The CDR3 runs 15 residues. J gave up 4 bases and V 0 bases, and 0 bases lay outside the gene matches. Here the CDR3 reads CASSYSTGYNSPLHF. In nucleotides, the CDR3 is TGTGCCAGCAGTTACTCGACAGGGTATAATTCACCCCTCCACTTT.

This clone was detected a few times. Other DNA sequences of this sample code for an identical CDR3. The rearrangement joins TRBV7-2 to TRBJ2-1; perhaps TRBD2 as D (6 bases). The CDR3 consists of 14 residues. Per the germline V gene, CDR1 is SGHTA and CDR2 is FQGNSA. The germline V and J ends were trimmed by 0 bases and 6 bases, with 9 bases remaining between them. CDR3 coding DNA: TGTGCCAGCAGCTTAGCAGCGGGTGCCAATGAGCAGTTCTTC. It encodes CASSLAAGANEQFF.

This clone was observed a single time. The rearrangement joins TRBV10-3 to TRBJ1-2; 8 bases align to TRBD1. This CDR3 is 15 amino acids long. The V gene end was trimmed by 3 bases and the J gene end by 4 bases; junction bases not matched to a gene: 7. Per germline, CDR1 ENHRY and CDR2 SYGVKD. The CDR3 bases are TGTGCCATCAGTGAACACGGACAGGGAGGCTATGGCTACACCTTC. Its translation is CAISEHGQGGYGYTF.

CDR3 in amino acids: CASSLDLTDTQYF. CDR3 DNA: TGTGCCAGCAGCTTAGATCTCACAGATACGCAGTATTTT. V usage is TRBV7-7 and J usage is TRBJ2-3, with unresolved D. The V gene's germline CDR1 is SSHAT and CDR2 FNYEAQ (reference sequence). CDR3 length: 13 residues. Trimming stripped 1 base from V and 2 bases from J, with 4 bases between.

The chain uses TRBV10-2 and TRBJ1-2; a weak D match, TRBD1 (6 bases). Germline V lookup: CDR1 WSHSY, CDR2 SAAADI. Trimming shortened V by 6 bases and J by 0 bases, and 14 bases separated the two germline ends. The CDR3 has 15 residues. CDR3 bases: TGCGCCAGCAGAGAAACACAGGGATCTAACTATGGCTACACCTTC. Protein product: CASRETQGSNYGYTF.

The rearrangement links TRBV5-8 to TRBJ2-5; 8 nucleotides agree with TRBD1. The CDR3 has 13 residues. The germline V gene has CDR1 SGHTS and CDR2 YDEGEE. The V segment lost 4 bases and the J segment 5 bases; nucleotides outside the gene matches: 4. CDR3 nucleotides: TGTGCCAGCAGCCTGACAGGGGTGGAGACCCAGTACTTC. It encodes CASSLTGVETQYF.

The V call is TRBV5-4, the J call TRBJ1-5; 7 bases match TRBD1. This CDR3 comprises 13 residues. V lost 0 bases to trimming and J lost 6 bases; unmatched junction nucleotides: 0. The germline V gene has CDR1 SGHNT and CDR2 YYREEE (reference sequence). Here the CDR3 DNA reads TGTGCCAGCAGCTTGGACAGGGGTCAGCCCCAGCATTTT. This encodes CASSLDRGQPQHF.

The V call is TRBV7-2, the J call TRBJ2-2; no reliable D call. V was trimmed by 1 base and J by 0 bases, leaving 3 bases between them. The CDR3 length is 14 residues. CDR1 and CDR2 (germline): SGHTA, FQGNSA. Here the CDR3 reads CASSLVSNTGELFF. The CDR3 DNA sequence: TGTGCCAGCAGCTTAGTCTCGAACACCGGGGAGCTGTTTTTT.

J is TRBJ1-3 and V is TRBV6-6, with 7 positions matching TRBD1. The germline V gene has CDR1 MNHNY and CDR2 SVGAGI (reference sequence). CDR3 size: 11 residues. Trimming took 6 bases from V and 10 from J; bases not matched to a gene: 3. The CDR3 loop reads CASSPQGTIYF. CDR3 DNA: TGTGCCAGCAGCCCACAGGGGACCATATATTTT.

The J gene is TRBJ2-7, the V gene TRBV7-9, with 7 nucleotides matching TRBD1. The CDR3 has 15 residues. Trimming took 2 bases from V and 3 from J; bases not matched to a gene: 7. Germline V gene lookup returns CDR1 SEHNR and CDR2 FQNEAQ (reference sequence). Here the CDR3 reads CASSLRQGNNYEQYF. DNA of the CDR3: TGTGCCAGCAGCTTAAGACAGGGAAACAACTACGAGCAGTACTTC.

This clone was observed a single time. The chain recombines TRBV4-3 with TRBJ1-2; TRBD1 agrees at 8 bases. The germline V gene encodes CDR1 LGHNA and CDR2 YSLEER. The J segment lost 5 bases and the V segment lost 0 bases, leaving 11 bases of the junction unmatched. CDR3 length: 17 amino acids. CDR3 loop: CASSQDSAQGAHYGYTF. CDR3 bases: TGCGCCAGCAGCCAAGATTCAGCCCAGGGGGCGCATTATGGCTACACCTTC.

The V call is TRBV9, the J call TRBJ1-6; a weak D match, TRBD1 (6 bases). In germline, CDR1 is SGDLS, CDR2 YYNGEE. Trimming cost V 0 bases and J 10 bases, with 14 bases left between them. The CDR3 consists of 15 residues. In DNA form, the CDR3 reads TGTGCCAGCAGCGTAGGTGCAGGGGCTGTATCACCCCTCCACTTT. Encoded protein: CASSVGAGAVSPLHF.

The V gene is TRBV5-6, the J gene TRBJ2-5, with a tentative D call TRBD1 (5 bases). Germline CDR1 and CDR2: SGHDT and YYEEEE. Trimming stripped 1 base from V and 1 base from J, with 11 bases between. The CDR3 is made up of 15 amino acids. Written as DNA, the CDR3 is TGTGCCAGCAGCTTGTATAGACAGTTCCAAGAGACCCAGTACTTC. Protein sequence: CASSLYRQFQETQYF.

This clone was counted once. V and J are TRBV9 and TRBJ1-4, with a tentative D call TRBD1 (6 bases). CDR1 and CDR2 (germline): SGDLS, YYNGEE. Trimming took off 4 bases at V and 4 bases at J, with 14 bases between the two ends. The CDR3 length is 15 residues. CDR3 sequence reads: CASSLGQLDNEKLFF. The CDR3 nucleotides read TGTGCCAGCAGCCTCGGACAGCTCGATAATGAAAAACTGTTTTTT.

CDR3 DNA sequence: TGTGCCAGCAGTCACCAGGGTTTTGGCTACACCTTC. Amino acids: CASSHQGFGYTF. This chain uses TRBV6-2 or TRBV6-3 with TRBJ1-2; a possible D gene is TRBD1 (5 bases). Germline V CDR1 and CDR2: MNHEY, SVGEGT. Trimming left V 5 bases short and J 7 bases short, with 11 bases between. The CDR3 covers 12 residues.